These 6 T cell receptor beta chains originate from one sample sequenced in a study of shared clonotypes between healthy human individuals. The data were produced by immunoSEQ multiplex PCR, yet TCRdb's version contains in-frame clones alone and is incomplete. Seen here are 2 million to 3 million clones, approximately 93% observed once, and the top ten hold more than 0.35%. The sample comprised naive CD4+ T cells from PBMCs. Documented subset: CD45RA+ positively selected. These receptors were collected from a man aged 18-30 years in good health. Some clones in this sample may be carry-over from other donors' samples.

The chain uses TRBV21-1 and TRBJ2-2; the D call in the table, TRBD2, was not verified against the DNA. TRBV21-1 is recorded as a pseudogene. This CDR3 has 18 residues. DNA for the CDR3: TGTGCCAGCAGCAAAGCGCTCGGGCGGGGGGCGACCACCGGGGAGCTGTTTTTT. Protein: CASSKALGRGATTGELFF.

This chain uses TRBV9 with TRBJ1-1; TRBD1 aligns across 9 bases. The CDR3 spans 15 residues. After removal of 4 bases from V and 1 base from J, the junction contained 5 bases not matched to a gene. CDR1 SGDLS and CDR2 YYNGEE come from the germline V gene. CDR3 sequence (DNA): TGTGCCAGCAGCCGCCCGGGACAGGGGAACACTGAAGCTTTCTTT. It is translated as CASSRPGQGNTEAFF.

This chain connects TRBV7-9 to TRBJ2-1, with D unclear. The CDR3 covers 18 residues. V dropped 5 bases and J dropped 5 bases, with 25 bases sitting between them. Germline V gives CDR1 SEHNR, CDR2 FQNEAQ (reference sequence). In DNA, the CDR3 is TGTGCCAGCAGCGCCGTTTTACCGGTTCTTGACGGTGACAATGAGCAGTTCTTC. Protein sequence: CASSAVLPVLDGDNEQFF.

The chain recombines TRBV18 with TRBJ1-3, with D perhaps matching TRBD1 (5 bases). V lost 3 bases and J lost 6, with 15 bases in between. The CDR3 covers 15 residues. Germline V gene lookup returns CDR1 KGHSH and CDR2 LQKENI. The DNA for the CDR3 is TGTGCCAGCTCACCGACCGGGGCCCCACAAAACACCATATATTTT. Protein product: CASSPTGAPQNTIYF.

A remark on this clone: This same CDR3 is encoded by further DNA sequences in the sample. The CDR3 bases are TGTGCCAGCAGCTTAGGGCTAGCGGGAGTGGGGGAGACCCAGTACTTC. Its protein is CASSLGLAGVGETQYF. This chain links TRBV7-9 with TRBJ2-5, with 10 bases that match TRBD2. The CDR3 runs 16 residues. Germline V gene data show CDR1 as SEHNR and CDR2 as FQNEAQ (reference sequence). Losses at the gene ends were 1 base for V and 5 bases for J; bases not matched to a gene: 7.

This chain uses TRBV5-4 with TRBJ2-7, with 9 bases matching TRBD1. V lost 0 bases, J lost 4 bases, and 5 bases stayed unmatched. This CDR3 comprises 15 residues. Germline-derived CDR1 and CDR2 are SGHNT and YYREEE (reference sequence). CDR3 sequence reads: CASSLGTGVGYEQYF. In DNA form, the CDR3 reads TGTGCCAGCAGCTTGGGGACAGGGGTTGGGTACGAGCAGTACTTC.